Below are 19 T cell receptor beta chains sequenced from a single sample in a study of metastatic and nonmetastatic thyroid tumors. TCRdb re-clonotyped the PCR reads via MiXCR. The sample yields about 92,000 clones, 14% to 15% seen once. Every patient underwent thyroid surgery untreated. Sequencing was performed on blood. These receptors were taken from a female donor with papillary thyroid cancer or a benign thyroid nodule (not recorded which). Some clones in this sample may be carry-over from other donors' samples.

With regard to this clone: At one end the junction does not follow the germline gene, possibly because of a read error. The sample holds other DNA sequences that translate to the same CDR3. The chain joins TRBV29-1 to TRBJ2-7; maybe TRBD2 (5 bases). This CDR3 region has 12 residues. CDR1 is SQVTM and CDR2 is ANQGSEA in the germline V gene. The DNA for the CDR3 is TGCAGCGTCGAAGGAGATGCGGGCGAGCAGTACTTC. It is translated as CSVEGDAGEQYF.

This clone was seen a handful of times. The chain is built from TRBV6-5 and TRBJ1-1, with a tentative D call TRBD1 (5 bases). CDR1 MNHEY and CDR2 SVGAGI come from the germline V gene. The CDR3 consists of 15 residues. V lost 2 bases and J lost 4, with 14 bases in between. For the CDR3, the DNA is TGTGCCAGCAGTTACGATACAGGTCCGGGCACTGAAGCTTTCTTT. It specifies CASSYDTGPGTEAFF.

The genes are TRBV5-5 and TRBJ1-3; unclear D gene. From germline, CDR1 is SGHKS and CDR2 YYEKEE (reference sequence). The CDR3 covers 14 residues. V was trimmed by 4 bases and J by 3 bases, leaving 11 bases between them. The CDR3 region has the DNA TGTGCCAGCAGCCCCTCGATGAGTGGAAACACCATATATTTT. Translated: CASSPSMSGNTIYF.

V usage is TRBV6-4 and J usage is TRBJ1-5; the D gene is possibly TRBD1 (5 bases). This CDR3 region has 15 residues. The V and J ends lost 8 bases and 1 base respectively, with 15 bases between them. CDR1 and CDR2 from the germline V gene are MRHNA and SNTAGT. The CDR3 sequence is CASGPKDKSNQPQHF. CDR3 sequence (DNA): TGTGCCAGCGGACCAAAGGACAAAAGCAATCAGCCCCAGCATTTT.

Concerning this clone itself: Other DNA sequences from this sample encode an identical CDR3 as well. DNA for the CDR3: TGTGCCATCTGCACAAATAGCGGGGGGAGCACAGATACGCAGTATTTT. As protein: CAICTNSGGSTDTQYF. The chain has TRBV6-1 and TRBJ2-3; 10 bases align to TRBD2. Unmatched junction bases numbered 10, after V lost 10 bases and J lost 0 bases. This CDR3 spans 16 amino acids. Per germline, CDR1 MNHNS and CDR2 SASEGT.

The sample holds many counts of this clone. Other DNA sequences in the same sample also yield this CDR3. J is TRBJ1-2 and V is TRBV28; TRBD1 is a possible D gene (6 bases). Germline-derived CDR1 and CDR2 are MDHEN and SYDVKM. Between the trimmed V and J ends, which lost 5 bases and 3 bases, there was a span of 13 bases. The CDR3 totals 14 residues. In DNA, the CDR3 is TGTGCCAGCAGTGGAAGGGACACGGACTATGGCTACACCTTC. It translates to CASSGRDTDYGYTF.

This clone has at least ten counts. V and J are TRBV20-1 and TRBJ2-7, with D possibly being TRBD1 (7 bases). Germline CDR1 is DFQATT and CDR2 is SNEGSKA (reference sequence). The ends were cut back, 0 bases at V and 3 bases at J, with 12 bases in the middle. The CDR3 is 14 residues long. CDR3 nucleotide sequence: TGCAGTGCTAGAGAAAGGCAGGGGGGCTACGAGCAGTACTTC. This gives the protein CSARERQGGYEQYF.

Turning to this clone: Other nucleotide sequences in the sample specify the same CDR3. The chain recombines TRBV12-3 or TRBV12-4 with TRBJ1-5; 11 nucleotides agree with TRBD1. This CDR3 is built from 16 residues. The trim removed 5 bases at V and 1 base at J, leaving 4 bases unmatched. The DNA of the CDR3 is TGTGCCAGCAGTGGTGGACAGGGGGCGAGCAATCAGCCCCAGCATTTT. This encodes CASSGGQGASNQPQHF.

For this clone: Just one base apart from a much larger clone, this may be a read error. The chain is built from TRBV9 and TRBJ1-5, with D uncertain. Germline V gene lookup returns CDR1 SGDLS and CDR2 YYNGEE. Trimming pared 0 bases from V and 10 bases from J, leaving 11 bases between. The CDR3 has 13 amino acids. As DNA, the CDR3 is TGTGCCAGCAGCGTAGAACCGGGCCATCCCCAGCATTTT. It codes for CASSVEPGHPQHF.

The sample holds many counts of this clone. The chain couples TRBV6-1 to TRBJ1-5, with TRBD1 matching over 10 bases. The CDR3 sequence is 15 residues long. The J segment lost 7 bases and the V segment lost 6 bases, leaving 9 bases of the junction unmatched. The germline V gene has CDR1 MNHNS and CDR2 SASEGT. The CDR3 spells CASRPDRGWRQPQHF. The CDR3 DNA reads TGTGCCAGCAGGCCGGACAGGGGGTGGAGGCAGCCCCAGCATTTT.

This clone was picked up many times. The chain recombines TRBV6-1 with TRBJ1-2; D is ambiguous. The germline V gene encodes CDR1 MNHNS and CDR2 SASEGT. The V end was cut by 8 bases, the J end by 5 bases, with 21 bases between. The CDR3 has 15 amino acids. The CDR3 reads CASAGVGAPVYGYTF. Here the CDR3 DNA reads TGTGCCAGCGCTGGTGTGGGAGCTCCCGTTTATGGCTACACCTTC.

This clone has a handful of counts. A single base separates this from a much larger clone, so it may be a read error. Within the sample, other DNA sequences also encode this same CDR3. V is TRBV28 and J is TRBJ2-7; perhaps D is TRBD1 or TRBD2 (5 bases each). CDR1 and CDR2 (germline): MDHEN, SYDVKM. This CDR3 spans 11 amino acids. CDR3 protein: CASSLGVEQYF. The CDR3 nucleotides are TGCGCCAGCAGCCTGGGGGTCGAGCAGTACTTC.

This clone was seen repeatedly, ten times or more. This chain connects TRBV7-3 to TRBJ2-7, with D perhaps matching TRBD1 (6 bases). From germline, CDR1 is SGHTA and CDR2 FQGTGA. The CDR3 covers 15 residues. Deletions cut 5 bases from V and 3 bases from J, with 17 bases between. For the CDR3, the DNA is TGTGCCAGCAGCCTATCAACAGGGACCCACTACGAGCAGTACTTC. It encodes CASSLSTGTHYEQYF.

This chain joins TRBV12-3 or TRBV12-4 and TRBJ2-7; no clear D. The CDR3 loop spans 12 amino acids. The CDR3 coding sequence is TGTGTCAGAGGCCTCTCTATCTACGAGCAGTACTTC. Residues: CVRGLSIYEQYF.

Note on this clone: A read error may explain this, as a much larger clone is one base away. The chain couples TRBV12-3 or TRBV12-4 to TRBJ1-6, with D hard to call. The CDR3 totals 13 residues. The CDR3: CARSQDVNSPPHF. In nucleotides, the CDR3 is TGTGCCCGCAGCCAGGACGTTAATTCACCCCCCCACTTT.

This clone has a count of ten or more. This rearrangement joins TRBV28 to TRBJ2-7; 15 bases line up with TRBD2. The CDR3 has 20 amino acids. Germline lookup yields CDR1 MDHEN and CDR2 SYDVKM. V lost 6 bases to trimming and J lost 4 bases; unmatched junction nucleotides: 19. CDR3 residues: CASSSRPGPGLAGGLYEQYF. The DNA for the CDR3 is TGTGCCAGCAGCTCTCGGCCCGGACCGGGACTAGCGGGGGGTCTGTACGAGCAGTACTTC. The complete variable domain, with remaining parts taken from reference TRBV28 and TRBJ2-7, reads DVKVTQSSRYLVKRTGEKVFLECVQDMDHENMFWYRQDPGLGLRLIYFSYDVKMKEKGDIPEGYSVSREKKERFSLILESASTNQTSMYLCASSSRPGPGLAGGLYEQYFGPGTRLTVT.

On this clone itself: Given a much more abundant clone one base away, this may be a read error. The J gene is TRBJ2-7, the V gene TRBV20-1; no clear D. The CDR3 is 13 amino acids. CDR1 and CDR2 from the germline V gene are DFQATT and SNEGSKA (reference sequence). The CDR3 DNA sequence: TGCAGTGTTAGAGCACAGCCGACCTACGAGCAGTACTTC. It specifies CSVRAQPTYEQYF.

This clone was recorded many times. The chain carries TRBV7-9 and TRBJ1-1; D possibly corresponds to TRBD1 (5 bases). Germline V gene lookup returns CDR1 SEHNR and CDR2 FQNEAQ (reference sequence). With 5 bases removed from V and 4 bases from J, the gap between germline ends came to 17 bases. CDR3 length: 15 residues. Here the CDR3 DNA reads TGTGCCAGCAGCCCCCGGGACGGGAGCGGCACTGAAGCTTTCTTT. It encodes CASSPRDGSGTEAFF.

This clone was counted between two and nine times. This chain uses TRBV7-2 with TRBJ2-4, with unresolved D. This CDR3 comprises 15 residues. V was cut by 3 bases and J by 6 bases, with 15 bases left in between. Germline CDR1 is SGHTA and CDR2 is FQGNSA. The CDR3 sequence is CASSFFGRAVNIQYF. CDR3 nucleotides: TGTGCCAGCAGCTTCTTTGGACGTGCGGTAAACATTCAGTACTTC.